This section outlines one T cell receptor (beta chain) sequence together with its context. What it binds is unknown. Germline loops: CDR1 MNHEY, CDR2 SVGAGI. Between the trimmed V and J ends, which lost 6 bases and 2 bases, there was a span of 13 bases. The CDR3 consists of 14 residues. The time point here: week 3, after first cycle of checkpoint inhibitor. Sampling occurred pretreatment (T0) and at week 3 (W3), after cycle one of checkpoint blockade. Sequencing was performed with immunoSEQ multiplex PCR; in TCRdb, only in-frame clones are kept and a portion is missing. The table lists 10,000 to 15,000 clones, under 95% of them singletons, with around 0.19% in the top ten. The data originate from a study of blood T cell dynamics during melanoma immunotherapy. Study context: Standard first-line treatment here was pembrolizumab or nivolumab plus ipilimumab in metastatic melanoma.

Study-wide points: The most clonal sorted CD8+ subset, immune-effector cells, was closest to cell-free DNA CDR3 sequences.

Sequenced here: effector memory CD8+ T cells from blood, sampled from a patient treated with checkpoint blockade. The V call is TRBV6-5, the J call TRBJ2-5; D is unclear. The TCR comes from a human donor with melanoma. CDR3 residues: CASSPGIPQETQYF. CDR3 DNA: TGTGCCAGCAGCCCTGGAATACCGCAAGAGACCCAGTACTTC.